The clone carrying this T cell receptor beta chain was picked up many times. Its antigen remains unknown. This entry comes from a study of early T cells in non-severe SARS-CoV-2 infection. Study summary: Chains were unpaired, as sequencing was done on bulk RNA from unsorted whole blood. Findings and caveats of the study: Matching against VDJdb likely underestimated virus-specific expansions, favoring anti-spike CD8.

Unique molecular identifiers were attached to individual cDNA molecules. TCRdb reprocessed the 5' RACE reads with MiXCR, giving one entry per CDR3 protein. The repertoire holds tens of thousands of distinct CDR3 sequences, more than 8.5% seen once, with 17% in the top ten. Trimming removed 5 bases from V and 0 bases from J, with 11 bases in between. Germline V gene sequence: CDR1 SGHVS, CDR2 FQNEAQ. The CDR3 has 15 amino acids. The V gene is TRBV7-8, the J gene TRBJ1-5; the D gene is possibly TRBD1 (5 bases). The sequenced sample was whole blood. This receptor was identified in an adult who was a healthcare worker with PCR-confirmed SARS-CoV-2 infection or an uninfected control (not recorded which). The CDR3 DNA is TGTGCCAGCAGCATTCGACAGTATAGCAATCAGCCCCAGCATTTT. It specifies CASSIRQYSNQPQHF. Based on the CDR3 plus reference TRBV7-8 and TRBJ1-5, the full variable domain is GAGVSQSPRYKVAKRGQDVALRCDPISGHVSLFWYQQALGQGPEFLTYFQNEAQLDKSGLPSDRFFAERPEGSVSTLKIQRTQQEDSAVYLCASSIRQYSNQPQHFGDGTRLSIL.